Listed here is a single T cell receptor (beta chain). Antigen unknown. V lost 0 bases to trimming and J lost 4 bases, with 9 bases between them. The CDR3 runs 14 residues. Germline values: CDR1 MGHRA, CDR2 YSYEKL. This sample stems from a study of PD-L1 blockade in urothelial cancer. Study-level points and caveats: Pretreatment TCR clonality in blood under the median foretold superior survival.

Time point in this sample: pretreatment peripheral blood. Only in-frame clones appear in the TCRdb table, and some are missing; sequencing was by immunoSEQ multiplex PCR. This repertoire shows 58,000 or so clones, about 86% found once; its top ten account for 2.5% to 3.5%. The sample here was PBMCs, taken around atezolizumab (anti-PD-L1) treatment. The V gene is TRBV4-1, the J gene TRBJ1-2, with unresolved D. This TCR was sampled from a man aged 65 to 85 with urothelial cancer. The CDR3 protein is CASSQDSQSYGYTF. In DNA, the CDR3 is TGCGCCAGCAGCCAAGATTCACAGAGCTATGGCTACACCTTC.